The sequence of this T cell receptor beta chain was determined in a study of metastatic and nonmetastatic thyroid tumors. Details on this clone: A much larger clone lies one base from this, so it may be a read error.

TCRdb re-analyzed the PCR reads using MiXCR. The data show about 45,000 clones, 4% to 5% seen once. V lost 0 bases, J lost 7 bases, and 18 bases lay in between. The CDR3 covers 16 residues. Germline loops: CDR1 MGHRA, CDR2 YSYEKL. Thyroid surgery was performed in patients who had received no treatment beforehand. The V call is TRBV4-1, the J call TRBJ1-2; D is possibly TRBD1 (5 bases). The source material was blood. The receptor was derived from a female donor with papillary thyroid cancer or a benign thyroid nodule (not recorded which). Some clones in this sample may be carry-over from other donors' samples. The CDR3 spells CASSQDSGGGICGYTF. As DNA, the CDR3 is TGCGCCAGCAGCCAAGATAGTGGGGGAGGTATCTGTGGCTACACCTTC.